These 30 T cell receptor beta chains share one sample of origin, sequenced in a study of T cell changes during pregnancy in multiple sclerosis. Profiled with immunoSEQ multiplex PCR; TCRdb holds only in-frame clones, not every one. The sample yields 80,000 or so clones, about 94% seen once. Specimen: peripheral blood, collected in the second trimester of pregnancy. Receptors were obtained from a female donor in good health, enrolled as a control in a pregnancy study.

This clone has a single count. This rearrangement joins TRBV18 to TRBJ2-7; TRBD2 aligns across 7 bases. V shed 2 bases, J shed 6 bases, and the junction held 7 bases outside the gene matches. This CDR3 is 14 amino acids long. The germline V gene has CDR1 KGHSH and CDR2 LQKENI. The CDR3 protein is CASSPIGRTGEQYF. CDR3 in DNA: TGTGCCAGCTCACCAATCGGGAGGACCGGCGAGCAGTACTTC.

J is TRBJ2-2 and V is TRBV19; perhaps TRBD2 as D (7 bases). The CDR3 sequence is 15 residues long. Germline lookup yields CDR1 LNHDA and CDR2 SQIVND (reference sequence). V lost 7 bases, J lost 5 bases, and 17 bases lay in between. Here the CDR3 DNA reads TGTGCCAGTAACCTAGGAGGGAGGGGGACCGGGGAGCTGTTTTTT. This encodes CASNLGGRGTGELFF.

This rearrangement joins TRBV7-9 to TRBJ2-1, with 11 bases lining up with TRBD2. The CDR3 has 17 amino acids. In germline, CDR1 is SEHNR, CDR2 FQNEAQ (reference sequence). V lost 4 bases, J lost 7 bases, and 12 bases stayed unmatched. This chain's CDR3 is CASSSRVAGGPKNEQFF. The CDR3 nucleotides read TGTGCCAGCAGCTCCCGAGTAGCGGGAGGGCCAAAGAATGAGCAGTTCTTC. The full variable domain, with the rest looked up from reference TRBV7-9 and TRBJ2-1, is DTGVSQNPRHKITKRGQNVTFRCDPISEHNRLYWYRQTLGQGPEFLTYFQNEAQLEKSRLLSDRFSAERPKGSFSTLEIQRTEQGDSAMYLCASSSRVAGGPKNEQFFGPGTRLTVL.

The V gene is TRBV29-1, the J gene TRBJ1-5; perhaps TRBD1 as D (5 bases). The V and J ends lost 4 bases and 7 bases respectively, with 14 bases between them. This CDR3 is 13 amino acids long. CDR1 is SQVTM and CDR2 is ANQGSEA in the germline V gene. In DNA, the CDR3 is TGCAGCGTTGGGTTGGGGGGAGAGCAGCCCCAGCATTTT. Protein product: CSVGLGGEQPQHF.

CDR3 region: CAISGAGIEQYF. The DNA of the CDR3 is TGTGCCATCAGTGGGGCAGGGATCGAGCAGTACTTC. The chain uses TRBV10-3 and TRBJ2-7, with D possibly matching TRBD1 (5 bases). V lost 4 bases, J lost 6 bases, and 10 bases lay in between. The length of the CDR3 is 12 residues. The germline V gene has CDR1 ENHRY and CDR2 SYGVKD.

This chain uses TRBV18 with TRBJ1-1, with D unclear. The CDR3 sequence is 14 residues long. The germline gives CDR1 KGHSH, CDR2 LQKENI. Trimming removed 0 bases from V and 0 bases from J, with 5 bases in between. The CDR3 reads CASSPPSVNTEAFF. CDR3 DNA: TGTGCCAGCTCACCACCCTCCGTGAACACTGAAGCTTTCTTT.

CDR3 sequence: CASSRGGVEEQYF. DNA of the CDR3: TGCGCCAGCAGTCGAGGGGGGGTTGAGGAGCAGTACTTC. The chain carries TRBV4-1 and TRBJ2-7; TRBD2 might be the D (7 bases). CDR1 and CDR2 (germline): MGHRA, YSYEKL. V lost 6 bases to trimming and J lost 7 bases, with 16 bases between them. The length of the CDR3 is 13 residues.

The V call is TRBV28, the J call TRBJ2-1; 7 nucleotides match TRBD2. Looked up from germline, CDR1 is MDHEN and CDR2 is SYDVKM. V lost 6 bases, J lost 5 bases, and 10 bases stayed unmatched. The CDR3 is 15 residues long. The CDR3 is CASSFLGTNNNEQFF. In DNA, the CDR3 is TGTGCCAGCAGCTTCCTCGGGACTAACAACAATGAGCAGTTCTTC. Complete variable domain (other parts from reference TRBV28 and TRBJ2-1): DVKVTQSSRYLVKRTGEKVFLECVQDMDHENMFWYRQDPGLGLRLIYFSYDVKMKEKGDIPEGYSVSREKKERFSLILESASTNQTSMYLCASSFLGTNNNEQFFGPGTRLTVL.

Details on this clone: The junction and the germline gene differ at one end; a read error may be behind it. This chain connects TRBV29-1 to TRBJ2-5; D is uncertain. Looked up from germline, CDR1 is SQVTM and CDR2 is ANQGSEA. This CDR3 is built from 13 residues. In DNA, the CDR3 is TGCAGCGGGAGCCGGCATAACCAGGAGACCCAGTACTTC. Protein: CSGSRHNQETQYF.

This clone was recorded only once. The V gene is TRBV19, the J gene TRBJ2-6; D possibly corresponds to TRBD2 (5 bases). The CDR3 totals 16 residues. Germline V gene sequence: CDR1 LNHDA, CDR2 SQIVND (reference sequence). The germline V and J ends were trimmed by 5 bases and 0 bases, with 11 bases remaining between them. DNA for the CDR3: TGTGCCAGTAGTTCCTTGGCGGGCTCTGGGGCCAACGTCCTGACTTTC. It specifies CASSSLAGSGANVLTF.

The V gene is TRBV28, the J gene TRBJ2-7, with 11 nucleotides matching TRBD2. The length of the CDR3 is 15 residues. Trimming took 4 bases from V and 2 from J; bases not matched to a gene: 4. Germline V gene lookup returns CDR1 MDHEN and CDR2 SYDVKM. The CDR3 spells CASSSQLAGAYEQYF. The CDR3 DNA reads TGTGCCAGCAGTTCCCAACTAGCGGGAGCCTACGAGCAGTACTTC.

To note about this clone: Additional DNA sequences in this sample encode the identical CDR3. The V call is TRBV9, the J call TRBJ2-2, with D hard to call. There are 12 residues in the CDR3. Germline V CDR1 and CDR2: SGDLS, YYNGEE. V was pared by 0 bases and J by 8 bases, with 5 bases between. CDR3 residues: CASSVGGGELFF. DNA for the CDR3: TGTGCCAGCAGCGTAGGCGGTGGGGAGCTGTTTTTT.

Here the CDR3 reads CASSGELGNTIYF. CDR3 nucleotides: TGTGCCAGCAGTGGAGAGCTTGGAAACACCATATATTTT. The V gene is TRBV6-1, the J gene TRBJ1-3, with D unresolved. The CDR3 spans 13 residues. Trimming pared 4 bases from V and 3 bases from J, leaving 7 bases between. The germline gives CDR1 MNHNS, CDR2 SASEGT.

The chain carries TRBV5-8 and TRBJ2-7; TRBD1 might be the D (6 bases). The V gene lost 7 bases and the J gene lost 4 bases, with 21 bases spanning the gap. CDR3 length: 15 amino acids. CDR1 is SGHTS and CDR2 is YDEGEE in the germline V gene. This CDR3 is CASDTDVRGSYEQYF. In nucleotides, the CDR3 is TGTGCCAGCGATACGGATGTCAGGGGATCTTACGAGCAGTACTTC.

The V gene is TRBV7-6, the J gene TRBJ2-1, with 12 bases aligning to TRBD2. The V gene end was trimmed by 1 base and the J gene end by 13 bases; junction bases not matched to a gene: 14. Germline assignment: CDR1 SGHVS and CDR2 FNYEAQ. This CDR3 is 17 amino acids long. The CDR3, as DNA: TGTGCCAGCAGCTTAGATTTTATAGGGCTAGCGGGAGGGCCACAGTTCTTC. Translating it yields CASSLDFIGLAGGPQFF.

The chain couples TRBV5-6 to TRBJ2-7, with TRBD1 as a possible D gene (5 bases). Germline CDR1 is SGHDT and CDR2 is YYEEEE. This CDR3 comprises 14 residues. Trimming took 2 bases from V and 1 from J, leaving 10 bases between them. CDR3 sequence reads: CASSFRQGSYEQYF. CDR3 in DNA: TGTGCCAGCAGCTTTAGGCAGGGTTCCTACGAGCAGTACTTC.

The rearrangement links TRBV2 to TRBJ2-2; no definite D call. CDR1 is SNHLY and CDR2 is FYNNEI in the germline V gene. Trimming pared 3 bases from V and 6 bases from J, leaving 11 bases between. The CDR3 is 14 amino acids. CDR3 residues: CASSDSSRAGELFF. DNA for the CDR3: TGTGCCAGCAGTGATTCGTCCCGGGCCGGGGAGCTGTTTTTT.

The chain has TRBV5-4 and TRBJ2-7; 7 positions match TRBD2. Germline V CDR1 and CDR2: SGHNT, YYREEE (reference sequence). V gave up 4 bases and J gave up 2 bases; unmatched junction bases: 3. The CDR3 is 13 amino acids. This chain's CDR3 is CASSPSGAYEQYF. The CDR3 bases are TGTGCCAGCAGCCCCAGCGGGGCCTACGAGCAGTACTTC.

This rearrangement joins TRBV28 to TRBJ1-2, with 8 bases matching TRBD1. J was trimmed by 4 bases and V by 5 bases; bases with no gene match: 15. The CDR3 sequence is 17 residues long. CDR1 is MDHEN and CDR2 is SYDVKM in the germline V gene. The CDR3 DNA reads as TGTGCCAGCAGTCCCGGCCCTCGGACAGGGTACTCCTATGGCTACACCTTC. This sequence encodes CASSPGPRTGYSYGYTF.

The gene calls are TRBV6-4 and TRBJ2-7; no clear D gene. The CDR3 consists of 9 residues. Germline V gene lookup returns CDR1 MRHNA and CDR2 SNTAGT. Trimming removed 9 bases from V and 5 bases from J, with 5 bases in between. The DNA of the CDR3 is TGTGCCAGGCGTAACGAGCAGTACTTC. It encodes CARRNEQYF.

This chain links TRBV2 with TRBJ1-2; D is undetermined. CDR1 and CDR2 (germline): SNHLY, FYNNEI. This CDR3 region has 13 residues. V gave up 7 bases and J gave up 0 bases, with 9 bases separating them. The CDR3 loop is CASKVWPNYGYTF. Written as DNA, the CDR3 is TGTGCCAGCAAAGTGTGGCCTAACTATGGCTACACCTTC.

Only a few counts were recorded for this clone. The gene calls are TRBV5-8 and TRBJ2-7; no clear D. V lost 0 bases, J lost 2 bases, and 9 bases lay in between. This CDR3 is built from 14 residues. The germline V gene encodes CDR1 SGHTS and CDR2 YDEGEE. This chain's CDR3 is CASSLDPEPYEQYF. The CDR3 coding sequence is TGTGCCAGCAGCTTGGATCCAGAACCCTACGAGCAGTACTTC.

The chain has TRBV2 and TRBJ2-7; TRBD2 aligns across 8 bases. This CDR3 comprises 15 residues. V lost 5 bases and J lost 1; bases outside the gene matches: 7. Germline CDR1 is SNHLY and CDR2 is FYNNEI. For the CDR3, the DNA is TGTGCCAGCAGTCTTAGCGGGAAGGGGTCCTACGAGCAGTACTTC. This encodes CASSLSGKGSYEQYF.

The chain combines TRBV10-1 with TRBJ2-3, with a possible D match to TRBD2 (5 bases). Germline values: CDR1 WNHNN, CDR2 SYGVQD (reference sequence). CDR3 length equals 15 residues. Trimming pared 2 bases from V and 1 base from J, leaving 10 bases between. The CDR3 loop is CASSEGESGTDTQYF. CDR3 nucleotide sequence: TGCGCCAGCAGTGAGGGGGAGTCTGGCACAGATACGCAGTATTTT.

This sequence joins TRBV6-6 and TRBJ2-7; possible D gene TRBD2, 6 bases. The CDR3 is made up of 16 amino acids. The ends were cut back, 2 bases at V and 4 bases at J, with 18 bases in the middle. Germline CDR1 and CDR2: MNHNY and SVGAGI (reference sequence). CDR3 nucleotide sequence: TGTGCCAGCAGTTACCCCCAGCGGGCATCATTGTACGAGCAGTACTTC. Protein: CASSYPQRASLYEQYF.

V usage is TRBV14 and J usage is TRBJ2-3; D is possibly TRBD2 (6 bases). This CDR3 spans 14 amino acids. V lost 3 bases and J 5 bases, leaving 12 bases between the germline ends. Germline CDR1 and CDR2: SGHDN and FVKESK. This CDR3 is CASSQAGLRDTQYF. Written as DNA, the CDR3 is TGTGCCAGCAGCCAGGCGGGACTCAGAGATACGCAGTATTTT.

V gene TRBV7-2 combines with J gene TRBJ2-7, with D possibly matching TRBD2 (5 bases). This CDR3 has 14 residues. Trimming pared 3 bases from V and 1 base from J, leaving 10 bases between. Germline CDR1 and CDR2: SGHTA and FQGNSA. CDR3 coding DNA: TGTGCCAGCAGCTTTTTAGCGAATTCCTACGAGCAGTACTTC. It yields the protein CASSFLANSYEQYF. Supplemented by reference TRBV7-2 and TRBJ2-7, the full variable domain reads GAGVSQSPSNKVTEKGKDVELRCDPISGHTALYWYRQSLGQGLEFLIYFQGNSAPDKSGLPSDRFSAERTGGSVSTLTIQRTQQEDSAVYLCASSFLANSYEQYFGPGTRLTVT.

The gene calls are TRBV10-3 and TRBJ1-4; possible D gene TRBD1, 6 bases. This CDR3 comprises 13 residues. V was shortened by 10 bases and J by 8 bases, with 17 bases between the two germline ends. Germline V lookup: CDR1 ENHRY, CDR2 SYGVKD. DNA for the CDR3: TGTGCCACCTGGGGGGGCGGCGGGGAAAAACTGTTTTTT. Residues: CATWGGGGEKLFF.

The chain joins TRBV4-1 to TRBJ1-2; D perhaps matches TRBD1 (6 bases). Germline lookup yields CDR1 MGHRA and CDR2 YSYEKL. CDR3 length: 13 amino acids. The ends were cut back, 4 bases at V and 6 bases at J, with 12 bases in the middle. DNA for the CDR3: TGCGCCAGCAGCCCAGGTCGGACAGATGGCTACACCTTC. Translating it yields CASSPGRTDGYTF.

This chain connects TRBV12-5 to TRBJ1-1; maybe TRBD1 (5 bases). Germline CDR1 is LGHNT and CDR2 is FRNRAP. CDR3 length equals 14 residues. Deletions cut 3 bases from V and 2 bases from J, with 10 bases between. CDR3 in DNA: TGTGCTAGTGGTTTTGAAGGGGTCAACACTGAAGCTTTCTTT. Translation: CASGFEGVNTEAFF.